Listed here is a single TCR beta chain. How the authors handled the data: Reference gene primer amplification gave estimated nucleated cell counts. Data came from immunoSEQ multiplex PCR; TCRdb stores just in-frame clones and leaves some out. The D gene and trimming were derived from the DNA, and the V and J assignments and clone size from that table. Counted here are tens of thousands of clones, around four fifths occurring once; the ten biggest clones make up 5.3%. The entry originates in a study of blood T cell repertoires in COVID-19. Overall study context: The samples span acute and convalescent COVID-19 from the United States, Italy and Spain. T cells, B-cell-depleted T cells, or PBMCs provided the cDNA or gDNA that served as material.

Germline V gives CDR1 KGHSH, CDR2 LQKENI. V lost 6 bases and J lost 6, with 18 bases in between. The CDR3 covers 15 residues. The sequenced sample was peripheral blood. The chain combines TRBV18 with TRBJ2-1; D might be TRBD2 (7 bases). This TCR was recovered from a man in his 70s with acute or convalescent COVID-19. CDR3 in amino acids: CASSSTPAGANEQFF. CDR3 nucleotides: TGTGCCAGCTCTAGCACGCCGGCGGGGGCCAATGAGCAGTTCTTC.